This paragraph covers one T cell receptor beta chain sequence. The sample belongs to a study of technical replicates of blood from several donors. Germline CDR1 reads LGHNT; CDR2 reads FRNRAP. V lost 3 bases and J lost 6; bases outside the gene matches: 5. CDR3 length: 14 residues. Produced via immunoSEQ multiplex PCR; TCRdb's table is partial and in-frame only. Of 55,000 to 75,000 clones in the sample, about 95% were seen once. The chain uses TRBV12-5 and TRBJ2-1; 7 bases match TRBD1. The source is a human donor in good health. Some clones in this sample may be carry-over from other donors' samples. The sequenced sample was PBMCs. The CDR3 spells CASGFARGPNEQFF. The DNA for the CDR3 is TGTGCTAGTGGTTTCGCGAGGGGGCCCAATGAGCAGTTCTTC. Drawing the rest from reference TRBV12-5 and TRBJ2-1, the complete variable domain is DARVTQTPRHKVTEMGQEVTMRCQPILGHNTVFWYRQTMMQGLELLAYFRNRAPLDDSGMPKDRFSAEMPDATLATLKIQPSEPRDSAVYFCASGFARGPNEQFFGPGTRLTVL.